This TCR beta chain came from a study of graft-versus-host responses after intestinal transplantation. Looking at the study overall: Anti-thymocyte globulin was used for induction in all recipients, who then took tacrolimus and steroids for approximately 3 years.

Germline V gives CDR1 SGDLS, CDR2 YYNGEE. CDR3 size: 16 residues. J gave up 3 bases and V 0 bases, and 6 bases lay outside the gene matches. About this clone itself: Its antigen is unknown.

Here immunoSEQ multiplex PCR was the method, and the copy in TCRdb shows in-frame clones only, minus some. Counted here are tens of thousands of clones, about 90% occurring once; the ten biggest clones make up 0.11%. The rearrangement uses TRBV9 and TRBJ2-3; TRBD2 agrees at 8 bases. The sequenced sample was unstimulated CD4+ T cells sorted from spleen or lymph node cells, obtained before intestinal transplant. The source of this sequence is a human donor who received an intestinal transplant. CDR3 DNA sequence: TGTGCCAGCAGCGTAGCTACACTAGCGGAGACAGATACGCAGTATTTT. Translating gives CASSVATLAETDTQYF.